The rows below give T cell receptor beta chains drawn from one sample of a study of blood T cells in healthy people across ages. TCRdb re-derived calls from the 5' RACE reads in MiXCR, one entry per CDR3 protein. The data show approximately 830,000 distinct CDR3 sequences, around 62% seen once. The sequencing input was blood. These receptors all come from a man aged 30 to 45 in good health. The CDR3 runs from the conserved cysteine through the conserved F or W. A D gene is named only where the DNA matches it firmly. Rows give clone size only sometimes, using once, few, many, or a class for an expanded clone.

j_gene | abundance | d_gene | v_gene | CDR3nt | CDR3aa
TRBJ1-6 | - | - | TRBV6-1 | TGTGCCAGCAGTGAAACCGGTAGTTCACCCCTCCACTTT | CASSETGSSPLHF
TRBJ2-5 | - | - | TRBV20-1 | TGCAGTGCTAGAGATGTAGTTGGTGTAAAGGGGGAGACCCAGTACTTC | CSARDVVGVKGETQYF
TRBJ1-5 | - | - | TRBV27 | TGTGCCAGCAGTTTGGGGGGCGCGGGGACTCAGCCCCAGCATTTT | CASSLGGAGTQPQHF
TRBJ2-7 | many | - | TRBV20-1 | TGCAGTGCCGTCAGGGGCGAACGGTACGAGCAGTACTTC | CSAVRGERYEQYF
TRBJ2-3 | - | - | TRBV3-1 | TGTGCCAGCAGCCAAGACGAACTAGCAACGCAGTATTTT | CASSQDELATQYF
TRBJ2-3 | few | - | TRBV14 | TGTGCCAGCAGCCAAGATCGTGGAACAGGGAGCACAGATACGCAGTATTTT | CASSQDRGTGSTDTQYF
TRBJ2-3 | few | - | TRBV6-6 | TGTGCCAGCAGTTACGGCGGGAACACAGATACGCAGTATTTT | CASSYGGNTDTQYF
TRBJ1-2 | - | - | TRBV12-3/TRBV12-4 | TGTGCCAGCAGTCCATCAAACTCCTATGGCTACACCTTC | CASSPSNSYGYTF
TRBJ2-3 | - | - | TRBV6-5 | TGTGCCAGCAGTTACAACAGGGGGGGGACAGATACGCAGTATTTT | CASSYNRGGTDTQYF
TRBJ2-3 | - | - | TRBV5-1 | TGCGCCAGCAGCTCGGGGACGCTTAGCGCAGATACGCAGTATTTT | CASSSGTLSADTQYF
TRBJ1-1 | - | TRBD1 | TRBV5-1 | TGCGCCAGCAGCACGGACAGGGAGAACACTGAAGCTTTCTTT | CASSTDRENTEAFF
TRBJ2-1 | few | - | TRBV7-2 | TGTGCCAGCAGCTCCCTCCTGGGGTCTGAGCAGTTCTTC | CASSSLLGSEQFF
TRBJ2-4 | once | - | TRBV12-3/TRBV12-4 | TGTGCCAGCAGTCTTGGACAGAGGTCGAGGCAGTACTTC | CASSLGQRSRQYF
TRBJ2-1 | - | - | TRBV2 | TGTGCCAGCGGGCGCCTCTCCTACAATGAGCAGTTCTTC | CASGRLSYNEQFF
TRBJ2-5 | - | TRBD2 | TRBV11-1 | TGTGCCAGCAGCACCCGACTAGCGCAGGAGACCCAGTACTTC | CASSTRLAQETQYF
TRBJ2-1 | - | - | TRBV14 | TGTGCCAGCAGCCATGGGATTTACAATGAGCAGTTCTTC | CASSHGIYNEQFF
TRBJ1-2 | - | - | TRBV2 | TGTGCCAGCAGCCCAAGAACGGGGGATAGTCGTGGCTACACCTTC | CASSPRTGDSRGYTF
TRBJ1-2 | - | - | TRBV6-1 | TGTGCCAGCAGCCGACCCCCAGATAACAATGGCTACACCTTC | CASSRPPDNNGYTF
TRBJ2-3 | - | - | TRBV11-2 | TGTGCCAGCAGCTTAGTTTCTATAGATACGCAGTATTTT | CASSLVSIDTQYF
TRBJ1-1 | many | TRBD1 | TRBV7-2 | TGTGCCAGCAGCTTAGGGGACAGGAGGAACACTGAAGCTTTCTTT | CASSLGDRRNTEAFF
TRBJ1-1 | - | - | TRBV12-3/TRBV12-4 | TGTGCCAGCAGTCCCCTCGGGGAGTTGGTGAACACTGGAGCTTTCTTT | CASSPLGELVNTGAFF
TRBJ2-3 | - | - | TRBV12-3/TRBV12-4 | TGTGCCAGCACCTTGGGAGGGGGGTACACAGATACGCAGTATTTT | CASTLGGGYTDTQYF